These 20 T cell receptor beta chains were all obtained from the same sample, sequenced in a study of CD8 T cells in ankylosing spondylitis. TCRdb itself ran the 5' RACE reads through MiXCR, one entry per CDR3 protein. The data show about 140,000 distinct CDR3 sequences, approximately 32% seen once. Sequences were obtained from synovial fluid, either unsorted or a sorted T cell fraction (not recorded which). These receptors were taken from a male donor with ankylosing spondylitis.

This chain links TRBV6-2 or TRBV6-3 with TRBJ2-3; 7 positions match TRBD2. After removal of 5 bases from V and 10 bases from J, the junction contained 6 bases not matched to a gene. The CDR3 runs 12 residues. Germline V gene sequence: CDR1 MNHEY, CDR2 SVGEGT. The CDR3 region has the DNA TGTGCCAGCAGTCCATTTAGCGGGCCGCAGTATTTT. It encodes CASSPFSGPQYF.

The chain carries TRBV29-1 and TRBJ2-5; no firm D call. The CDR3 loop spans 13 amino acids. Per germline, CDR1 SQVTM and CDR2 ANQGSEA. Trimming removed 4 bases from V and 5 bases from J, with 14 bases in between. The CDR3 loop reads CSVGSPGGETQYF. As DNA, the CDR3 is TGCAGCGTTGGGAGTCCGGGTGGGGAGACCCAGTACTTC.

This sequence joins TRBV12-3 or TRBV12-4 and TRBJ2-3, with 9 nucleotides matching TRBD1. V was clipped by 8 bases and J by 1 base; unmatched bases: 10. The CDR3 sequence is 16 residues long. CDR3 sequence (DNA): TGTGCCAGCGAGGCCGGGACAGGGTCCGGCACAGATACGCAGTATTTT. Its protein product is CASEAGTGSGTDTQYF.

J is TRBJ1-2 and V is TRBV7-2; the match to TRBD1 covers 9 bases. The ends lost 0 bases at V and 5 bases at J; junction bases unmatched: 4. Germline V gene lookup returns CDR1 SGHTA and CDR2 FQGNSA. The CDR3 spans 15 residues. CDR3 sequence: CASSLAGQGGYGYTF. In DNA, the CDR3 is TGTGCCAGCAGCTTAGCGGGACAGGGAGGTTATGGCTACACCTTC.

The V and J genes are TRBV21-1 and TRBJ1-1; whether TRBD1, the table's D call, matches the DNA was not checked. TRBV21-1 is a pseudogene segment. The CDR3 is 12 amino acids. The CDR3 spells CASSRQGTEAFF. CDR3 DNA: TGTGCCAGCAGCAGACAGGGCACTGAAGCTTTCTTT.

This clonotype was detected many times. The chain links TRBV7-2 to TRBJ2-2; 8 bases agree with TRBD1. This CDR3 is built from 15 residues. V trimming: 3 bases; J trimming: 4 bases; junction bases outside the gene matches: 4. CDR1 SGHTA and CDR2 FQGNSA come from the germline V gene. CDR3 loop: CASSFGQGTTGELFF. The CDR3 DNA reads as TGTGCCAGCAGCTTCGGACAGGGTACCACCGGGGAGCTGTTTTTT. Full variable domain (outside the CDR3, taken from reference TRBV7-2 and TRBJ2-2): GAGVSQSPSNKVTEKGKDVELRCDPISGHTALYWYRQSLGQGLEFLIYFQGNSAPDKSGLPSDRFSAERTGGSVSTLTIQRTQQEDSAVYLCASSFGQGTTGELFFGEGSRLTVL.

The V call is TRBV6-2 or TRBV6-3, the J call TRBJ2-7, with 9 positions matching TRBD1. CDR3 length: 19 amino acids. Germline V CDR1 and CDR2: MNHEY, SVGEGT. Germline trimming cut 6 bases from V and 0 bases from J; bases unmatched to any gene: 18. CDR3 in DNA: TGTGCCAGCAGACGACACGGGACAGGGAGCCTGCATGGCTCCTACGAGCAGTACTTC. Its protein product is CASRRHGTGSLHGSYEQYF.

This clonotype was counted many times. The chain is built from TRBV27 and TRBJ2-7; no definite D call. Germline V lookup: CDR1 MNHEY, CDR2 SMNVEV (reference sequence). This CDR3 is built from 12 residues. The germline V and J ends were trimmed by 9 bases and 4 bases, with 13 bases remaining between them. The CDR3 loop is CARVLDPYEQYF. CDR3 coding DNA: TGTGCCAGGGTGCTCGACCCTTACGAGCAGTACTTC.

Here the CDR3 DNA reads TGTGCCACCAGCAGAGATGCGGGTTTCTTCGAAGCTTTCTTT. Translation: CATSRDAGFFEAFF. The chain links TRBV15 to TRBJ1-1; D gene unclear. The length of the CDR3 is 14 residues. Germline V gene sequence: CDR1 LNHNV, CDR2 YYDKDF (reference sequence). The V gene lost 0 bases and the J gene lost 8 bases, with 13 bases spanning the gap. The variable domain in full, completed from reference TRBV15 and TRBJ1-1, reads DAMVIQNPRYQVTQFGKPVTLSCSQTLNHNVMYWYQQKSSQAPKLLFHYYDKDFNNEADTPDNFQSRRPNTSFCFLDIRSPGLGDTAMYLCATSRDAGFFEAFFGQGTRLTVV.

This clonotype was observed a handful of times. The chain has TRBV12-3 or TRBV12-4 and TRBJ2-7; 7 bases align to TRBD1. The CDR3 covers 14 residues. Trimming cost V 3 bases and J 3 bases; bases outside gene matches: 5. The DNA for the CDR3 is TGTGCCAGCAGTTTCGGGACAGCTTACTACGAGCAGTACTTC. Translation: CASSFGTAYYEQYF.

V gene TRBV5-1 combines with J gene TRBJ1-2, with no clear D. The CDR3 extends over 14 amino acids. CDR1 is SGHRS and CDR2 is YFSETQ in the germline V gene. V was pared by 0 bases and J by 2 bases, with 8 bases between. The CDR3 sequence is CASSLGDMNYGYTF. The CDR3 bases are TGCGCCAGCAGCTTGGGAGACATGAACTATGGCTACACCTTC.

The genes are TRBV12-3 or TRBV12-4 and TRBJ2-7; D is uncertain. This CDR3 spans 16 amino acids. The germline V and J ends were trimmed by 0 bases and 0 bases, with 12 bases remaining between them. CDR3 sequence (DNA): TGTGCCAGCAGTTTAGCGCCAAGTTACGGCTCCTACGAGCAGTACTTC. This codes for CASSLAPSYGSYEQYF.

The genes are TRBV12-3 or TRBV12-4 and TRBJ1-4; TRBD1 agrees at 7 bases. The trim removed 3 bases at V and 2 bases at J, leaving 3 bases unmatched. This CDR3 region has 15 residues. The chain's CDR3 is CASSFGRGTNEKLFF. The CDR3 nucleotides are TGTGCCAGCAGTTTCGGCAGGGGGACTAATGAAAAACTGTTTTTT.

The chain uses TRBV12-3 or TRBV12-4 and TRBJ2-3; D might be TRBD1 (6 bases). The V gene lost 3 bases and the J gene lost 3 bases, with 13 bases spanning the gap. The CDR3 consists of 15 residues. The CDR3 reads CASSLDSVATDTQYF. In DNA, the CDR3 is TGTGCCAGCAGTTTGGACAGTGTCGCGACAGATACGCAGTATTTT.

The chain uses TRBV6-5 and TRBJ2-1; 8 bases agree with TRBD2. The germline CDR1 and CDR2 sequences are MNHEY and SVGAGI. The CDR3 is 12 amino acids. Trimming removed 6 bases from V and 12 bases from J; junction bases left unmatched: 7. CDR3 DNA sequence: TGTGCCAGCAGCGTCGGGAGGGGGGGGCAGTTCTTC. Translation: CASSVGRGGQFF.

This clonotype was counted a few times. The chain joins TRBV28 to TRBJ1-1, with a possible D match to TRBD1 (5 bases). Looked up from germline, CDR1 is MDHEN and CDR2 is SYDVKM. This CDR3 comprises 15 residues. Trimming shortened V by 5 bases and J by 3 bases, and 16 bases separated the two germline ends. CDR3 bases: TGTGCCAGCAGTGGCTCCGGGGACGGGTACACTGAAGCTTTCTTT. It is translated as CASSGSGDGYTEAFF.

This clonotype was observed many times. The chain has TRBV28 and TRBJ2-5, with 10 nucleotides matching TRBD1. J gave up 5 bases and V 4 bases, and 7 bases lay outside the gene matches. Germline CDR1 reads MDHEN; CDR2 reads SYDVKM. The CDR3 extends over 15 amino acids. CDR3: CASSSTRTGGETQYF. CDR3 bases: TGTGCCAGCAGTTCAACCCGGACAGGGGGTGAGACCCAGTACTTC.

The J gene is TRBJ2-7, the V gene TRBV28; weak D call: TRBD2 (5 bases). CDR1 is MDHEN and CDR2 is SYDVKM in the germline V gene. This CDR3 comprises 15 residues. Trimming took off 5 bases at V and 0 bases at J, with 14 bases between the two ends. CDR3 in DNA: TGTGCCAGCAGTGAACCCAAACGGGGCTCCTACGAGCAGTACTTC. Its translation: CASSEPKRGSYEQYF.

V usage is TRBV2 and J usage is TRBJ2-5; D not resolved. The V end lost 6 bases, the J end lost 4 bases, and 15 bases lay between the germline ends. The CDR3 is made up of 14 amino acids. CDR1 and CDR2 (germline): SNHLY, FYNNEI. As DNA, the CDR3 is TGTGCCAGCAGCCCTGGACGGTTGGGAGAGACCCAGTACTTC. Translated: CASSPGRLGETQYF.

V and J are TRBV20-1 and TRBJ2-7, with TRBD1 identical over 10 bases. Per germline, CDR1 DFQATT and CDR2 SNEGSKA (reference sequence). This CDR3 comprises 14 residues. V lost 5 bases, J lost 3 bases, and 7 bases stayed unmatched. Here the CDR3 DNA reads TGCAGTGCTTTCCGGGACAGGGGTTACTACGAGCAGTACTTC. It translates to CSAFRDRGYYEQYF.